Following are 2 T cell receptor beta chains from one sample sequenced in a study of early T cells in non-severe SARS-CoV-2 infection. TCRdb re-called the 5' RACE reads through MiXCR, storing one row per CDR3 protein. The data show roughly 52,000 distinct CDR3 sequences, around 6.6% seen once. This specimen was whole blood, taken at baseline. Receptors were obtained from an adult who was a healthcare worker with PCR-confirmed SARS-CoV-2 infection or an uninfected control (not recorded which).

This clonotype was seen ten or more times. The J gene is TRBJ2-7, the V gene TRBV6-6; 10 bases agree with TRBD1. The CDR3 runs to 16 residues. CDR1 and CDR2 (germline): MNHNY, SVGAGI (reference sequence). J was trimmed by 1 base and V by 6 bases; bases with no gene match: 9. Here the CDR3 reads CASRKGGTGVSYEQYF. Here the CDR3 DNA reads TGTGCCAGCAGGAAAGGCGGGACAGGGGTGTCCTACGAGCAGTACTTC.

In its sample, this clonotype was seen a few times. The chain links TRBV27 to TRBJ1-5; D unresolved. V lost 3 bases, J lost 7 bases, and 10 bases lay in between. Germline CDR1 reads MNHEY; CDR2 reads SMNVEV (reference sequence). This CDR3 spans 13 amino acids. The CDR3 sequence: CASSFYSGQPQHF. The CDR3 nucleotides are TGTGCCAGCAGTTTCTATTCCGGACAGCCCCAGCATTTT.